Presented here are 20 T cell receptor beta chains from one specimen sequenced in a study of blood T cell repertoires in COVID-19. Assay: immunoSEQ multiplex PCR; the TCRdb copy retains only in-frame clones and omits some. The sample carries 150,000 to 200,000 clones, 89% recorded once. Sequenced: peripheral blood. Every receptor here comes from a young man who had recovered from COVID-19.

The chain links TRBV21-1 to TRBJ2-3; the tabulated D call, TRBD2, remains unverified against the DNA. TRBV21-1 constitutes a pseudogene. CDR3 length: 18 residues. DNA for the CDR3: TGTGCCAGCAGCCCCGGGATGCGAGGACTAGCGACAACAGATACGCAGTATTTT. It yields the protein CASSPGMRGLATTDTQYF.

V is TRBV6-2 or TRBV6-3 and J is TRBJ2-7, with 10 positions matching TRBD2. The CDR3 sequence is 16 residues long. With 4 bases clipped from V and 2 bases from J, the junction kept 8 bases outside the gene matches. Germline-derived CDR1 and CDR2 are MNHEY and SVGEGT. Here the CDR3 reads CASSSPWTSGPYEQYF. Written as DNA, the CDR3 is TGTGCCAGCAGTTCCCCGTGGACTAGCGGACCCTACGAGCAGTACTTC.

The V and J genes are TRBV6-4 and TRBJ2-1; D perhaps matches TRBD2 (6 bases). The ends were cut back, 6 bases at V and 5 bases at J, with 17 bases in the middle. The germline V gene has CDR1 MRHNA and CDR2 SNTAGT. The CDR3 has 15 amino acids. The CDR3 DNA follows: TGTGCCAGCAGGGGGCCGGGGGATTTGAACAATGAGCAGTTCTTC. It codes for CASRGPGDLNNEQFF.

The chain joins TRBV19 to TRBJ1-2; TRBD1 aligns across 11 bases. The CDR3 totals 15 residues. Germline trimming cut 3 bases from V and 2 bases from J; bases unmatched to any gene: 2. Per germline, CDR1 LNHDA and CDR2 SQIVND (reference sequence). CDR3 coding DNA: TGTGCCAGTAGTATTTGGACAGGGGGCAACTATGGCTACACCTTC. It is translated as CASSIWTGGNYGYTF. Based on the CDR3 plus reference TRBV19 and TRBJ1-2, the full variable domain is DGGITQSPKYLFRKEGQNVTLSCEQNLNHDAMYWYRQDPGQGLRLIYYSQIVNDFQKGDIAEGYSVSREKKESFPLTVTSAQKNPTAFYLCASSIWTGGNYGYTFGSGTRLTVV.

J is TRBJ1-4 and V is TRBV14, with a tentative D call TRBD1 (5 bases). V was clipped by 2 bases and J by 5 bases, with 12 bases between them. Germline loops: CDR1 SGHDN, CDR2 FVKESK. The CDR3 sequence is 15 residues long. In DNA, the CDR3 is TGTGCCAGCAGCCAACAGGGAACACAGAATGAAAAACTGTTTTTT. Protein product: CASSQQGTQNEKLFF.

The chain employs TRBV5-4 and TRBJ2-7; TRBD2 aligns across 8 bases. The V gene's germline CDR1 is SGHNT and CDR2 YYREEE (reference sequence). The J segment lost 7 bases and the V segment lost 4 bases, leaving 19 bases of the junction unmatched. CDR3 size: 17 residues. CDR3 region: CASSPSMRLATPKEQYF. As DNA, the CDR3 is TGTGCCAGCAGCCCAAGCATGCGACTAGCGACCCCCAAAGAGCAGTACTTC.

The V gene is TRBV7-6, the J gene TRBJ2-3; 12 nucleotides align to TRBD1. The CDR3 runs 15 residues. In germline, CDR1 is SGHVS, CDR2 FNYEAQ. Germline trimming cut 7 bases from V and 5 bases from J; bases unmatched to any gene: 7. The CDR3 sequence is CASTPGTGGRDTQYF. The CDR3 DNA is TGTGCCAGCACCCCCGGGACAGGGGGCAGAGATACGCAGTATTTT. The whole variable domain, remainder taken from reference TRBV7-6 and TRBJ2-3, is GAGVSQSPRYKVTKRGQDVALRCDPISGHVSLYWYRQALGQGPEFLTYFNYEAQQDKSGLPNDRFSAERPEGSISTLTIQRTEQRDSAMYRCASTPGTGGRDTQYFGPGTRLTVL.

The V gene is TRBV15, the J gene TRBJ1-1, with D possibly TRBD1 on 6 matching bases. Germline loops: CDR1 LNHNV, CDR2 YYDKDF (reference sequence). The CDR3 length is 15 residues. The V gene lost 4 bases and the J gene lost 1 base, with 13 bases spanning the gap. The CDR3 here is CATSKTGNRNTEAFF. The CDR3 DNA reads as TGTGCCACCAGCAAGACAGGTAACCGGAACACTGAAGCTTTCTTT.

CDR3 nucleotide sequence: TGTGCCAGCAGCCTAGAGATAGGTACGGGAGGCTACACCTTC. It codes for CASSLEIGTGGYTF. The genes are TRBV7-2 and TRBJ1-2; D uncertain. The CDR3 length is 14 residues. Trimming took off 5 bases at V and 8 bases at J, with 18 bases between the two ends. Germline CDR1 reads SGHTA; CDR2 reads FQGNSA.

V is TRBV3-1 (or the pseudogene TRBV3-2) and J is TRBJ2-5, with 8 bases that match TRBD2. Germline-derived CDR1 and CDR2 are LGHDT and YNNKEL (reference sequence). The CDR3 covers 14 residues. V was clipped by 2 bases and J by 3 bases; unmatched bases: 2. This chain's CDR3 is CASSQSGSKETQYF. CDR3 nucleotides: TGTGCCAGCAGCCAAAGCGGGAGTAAAGAGACCCAGTACTTC.

This clone was counted a single time. V usage is TRBV28 and J usage is TRBJ1-2; 7 bases agree with TRBD1. The CDR3 consists of 12 residues. Per germline, CDR1 MDHEN and CDR2 SYDVKM. Trimming at V came to 8 bases and at J to 6 bases, leaving 6 bases not matched to a gene. DNA of the CDR3: TGTGCCAGCCTACAGGGGAGAGATGGCTACACCTTC. Its translation: CASLQGRDGYTF.

This clone occurred a few times. CDR3 residues: CASTPGGWTEAFF. CDR3 sequence (DNA): TGTGCCAGCACCCCTGGGGGGTGGACTGAAGCTTTCTTT. The chain recombines TRBV7-9 with TRBJ1-1; possible D gene TRBD1, 5 bases. The germline gives CDR1 SEHNR, CDR2 FQNEAQ (reference sequence). CDR3 length: 13 residues. Trimming took 7 bases from V and 5 from J, leaving 14 bases between them.

J is TRBJ2-5 and V is TRBV3-1 (or the pseudogene TRBV3-2), with TRBD2 identical over 12 bases. This CDR3 comprises 16 residues. J was trimmed by 4 bases and V by 4 bases; bases with no gene match: 7. CDR1 is LGHDT and CDR2 is YNNKEL in the germline V gene (reference sequence). CDR3 in amino acids: CASSPRTSGNRETQYF. The CDR3 DNA reads TGTGCCAGCAGCCCCAGGACTAGCGGGAATCGAGAGACCCAGTACTTC.

V is TRBV7-2 and J is TRBJ1-6; 7 bases are a match to TRBD1. The junction had 5 bases not matched to a gene; V was cut back by 5 bases and J by 7 bases. The CDR3 sequence is 14 residues long. The germline V gene encodes CDR1 SGHTA and CDR2 FQGNSA. The CDR3 spells CASSLQGWNSPLHF. The CDR3 DNA is TGTGCCAGCAGCCTACAGGGGTGGAATTCACCCCTCCACTTT.

This clone has just one count. This rearrangement joins TRBV3-1 (or the pseudogene TRBV3-2) to TRBJ2-7; 7 nucleotides agree with TRBD1. V shed 0 bases, J shed 3 bases, and the junction held 8 bases outside the gene matches. This CDR3 is 16 amino acids long. Germline loops: CDR1 LGHDT, CDR2 YNNKEL (reference sequence). The CDR3 protein is CASSQDWTGVYYEQYF. The CDR3 coding sequence is TGTGCCAGCAGCCAAGATTGGACAGGAGTGTACTACGAGCAGTACTTC.

This rearrangement joins TRBV27 to TRBJ2-3, with 9 nucleotides matching TRBD2. V was pared by 7 bases and J by 6 bases, with 8 bases of the junction left unmatched. Germline loops: CDR1 MNHEY, CDR2 SMNVEV (reference sequence). The CDR3 extends over 14 amino acids. The CDR3 reads CASTGTSLGDTQYF. Written as DNA, the CDR3 is TGTGCCAGCACTGGGACTAGCCTCGGGGATACGCAGTATTTT.

This clone was picked up a small number of times. This chain connects TRBV30 to TRBJ1-4; TRBD1 is a possible D gene (5 bases). Germline CDR1 and CDR2: GTSNPN and SVGIG (reference sequence). Trimming cost V 1 base and J 5 bases, with 14 bases left between them. There are 15 residues in the CDR3. CDR3 sequence (DNA): TGTGCCTGGAGTGAAGGGGTCAGCGGGAATGAAAAACTGTTTTTT. It yields the protein CAWSEGVSGNEKLFF.

The V gene is TRBV6-2 or TRBV6-3, the J gene TRBJ2-7; TRBD1 agrees at 9 bases. Looked up from germline, CDR1 is MNHEY and CDR2 is SVGEGT. The CDR3 contains 12 residues. Trimming took 0 bases from V and 11 from J; bases not matched to a gene: 2. CDR3 coding DNA: TGTGCCAGCAGTTACTCCGGGACAGGGAAGTACTTC. Protein: CASSYSGTGKYF.

The V and J genes are TRBV6-2 or TRBV6-3 and TRBJ2-7; perhaps TRBD2 as D (5 bases). V shed 6 bases and J shed 10 bases, with 19 bases lying between them. This CDR3 is built from 13 residues. Germline loops: CDR1 MNHEY, CDR2 SVGEGT. CDR3 region: CASSPEGPLPQYF. CDR3 nucleotides: TGTGCCAGCAGCCCCGAGGGTCCCCTACCTCAGTACTTC.

J is TRBJ2-1 and V is TRBV19; D not resolved. Trimming removed 5 bases from V and 10 bases from J, with 15 bases in between. The CDR3 covers 13 residues. Per the germline V gene, CDR1 is LNHDA and CDR2 is SQIVND (reference sequence). The chain's CDR3 is CASSATHFGEQFF. The CDR3 nucleotides are TGTGCCAGTAGTGCGACTCACTTCGGGGAGCAGTTCTTC.